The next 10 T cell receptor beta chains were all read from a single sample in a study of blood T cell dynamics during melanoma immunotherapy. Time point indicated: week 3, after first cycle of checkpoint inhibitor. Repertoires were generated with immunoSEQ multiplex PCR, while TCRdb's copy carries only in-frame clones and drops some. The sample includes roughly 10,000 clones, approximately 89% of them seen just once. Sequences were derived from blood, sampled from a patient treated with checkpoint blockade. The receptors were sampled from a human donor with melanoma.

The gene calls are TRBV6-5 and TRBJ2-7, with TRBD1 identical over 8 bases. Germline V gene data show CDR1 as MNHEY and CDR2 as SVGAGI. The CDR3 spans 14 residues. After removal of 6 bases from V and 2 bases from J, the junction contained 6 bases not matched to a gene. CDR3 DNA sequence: TGTGCCAGCAGCCCCGACAGGGGAGCCTACGAGCAGTACTTC. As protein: CASSPDRGAYEQYF.

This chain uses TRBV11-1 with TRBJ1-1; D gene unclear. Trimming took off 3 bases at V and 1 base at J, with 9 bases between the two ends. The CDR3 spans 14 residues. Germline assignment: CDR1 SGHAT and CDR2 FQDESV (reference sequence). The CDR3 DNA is TGTGCCAGCAGCTTTGGACGGACGAACACTGAAGCTTTCTTT. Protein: CASSFGRTNTEAFF. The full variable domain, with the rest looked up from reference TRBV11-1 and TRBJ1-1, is EAEVAQSPRYKITEKSQAVAFWCDPISGHATLYWYRQILGQGPELLVQFQDESVVDDSQLPKDRFSAERLKGVDSTLKIQPAELGDSAMYLCASSFGRTNTEAFFGQGTRLTVV.

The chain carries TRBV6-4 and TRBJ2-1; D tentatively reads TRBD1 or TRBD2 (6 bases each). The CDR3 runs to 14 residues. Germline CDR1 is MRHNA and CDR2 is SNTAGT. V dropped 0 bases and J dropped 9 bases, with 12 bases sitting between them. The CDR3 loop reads CASSDSIGGGEQFF. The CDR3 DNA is TGTGCCAGCAGTGACTCGATAGGGGGAGGTGAGCAGTTCTTC.

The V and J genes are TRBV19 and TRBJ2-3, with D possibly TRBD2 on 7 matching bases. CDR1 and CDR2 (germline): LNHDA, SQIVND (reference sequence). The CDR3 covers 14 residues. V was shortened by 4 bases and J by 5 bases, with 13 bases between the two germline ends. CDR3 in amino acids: CASSTPGGLDTQYF. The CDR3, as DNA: TGTGCCAGTAGTACCCCGGGGGGCCTAGATACGCAGTATTTT.

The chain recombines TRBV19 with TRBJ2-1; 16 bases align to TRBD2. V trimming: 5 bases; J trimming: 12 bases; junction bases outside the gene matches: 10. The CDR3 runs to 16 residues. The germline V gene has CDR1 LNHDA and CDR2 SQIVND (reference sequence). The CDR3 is CASSPPGTSGRGAQFF. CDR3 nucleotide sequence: TGTGCCAGTAGTCCCCCCGGGACTAGCGGGAGGGGGGCGCAGTTCTTC.

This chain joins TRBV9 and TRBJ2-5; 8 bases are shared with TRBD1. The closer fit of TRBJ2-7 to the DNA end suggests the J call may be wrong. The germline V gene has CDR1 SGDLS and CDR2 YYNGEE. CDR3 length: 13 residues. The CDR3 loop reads CASSQGTGYEQYF. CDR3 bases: TGTGCCAGCAGCCAAGGGACAGGCTACGAGCAGTACTTC.

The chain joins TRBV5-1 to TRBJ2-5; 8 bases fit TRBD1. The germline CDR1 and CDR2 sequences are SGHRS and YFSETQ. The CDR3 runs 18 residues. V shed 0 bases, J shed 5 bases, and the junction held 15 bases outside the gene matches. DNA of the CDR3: TGCGCCAGCAGCTTGGGGCGGACAGGGCAGGGGACGGGGGAGACCCAGTACTTC. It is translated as CASSLGRTGQGTGETQYF.

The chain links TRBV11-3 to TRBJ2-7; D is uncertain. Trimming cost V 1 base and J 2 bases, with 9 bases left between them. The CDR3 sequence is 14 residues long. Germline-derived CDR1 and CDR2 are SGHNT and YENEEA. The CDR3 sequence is CASSLGAGPYEQYF. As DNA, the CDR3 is TGTGCCAGCAGCTTAGGGGCAGGACCCTACGAGCAGTACTTC. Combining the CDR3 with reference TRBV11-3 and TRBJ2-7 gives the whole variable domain EAGVVQSPRYKIIEKKQPVAFWCNPISGHNTLYWYLQNLGQGPELLIRYENEEAVDDSQLPKDRFSAERLKGVDSTLKIQPAELGDSAVYLCASSLGAGPYEQYFGPGTRLTVT.

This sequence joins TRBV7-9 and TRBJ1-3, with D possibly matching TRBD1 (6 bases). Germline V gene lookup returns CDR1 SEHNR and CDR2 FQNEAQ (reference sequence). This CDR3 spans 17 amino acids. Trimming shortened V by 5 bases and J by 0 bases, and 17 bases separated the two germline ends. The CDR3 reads CASSPGGAARSGNTIYF. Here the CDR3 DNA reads TGTGCCAGCAGCCCCGGGGGGGCAGCCCGCTCTGGAAACACCATATATTTT.

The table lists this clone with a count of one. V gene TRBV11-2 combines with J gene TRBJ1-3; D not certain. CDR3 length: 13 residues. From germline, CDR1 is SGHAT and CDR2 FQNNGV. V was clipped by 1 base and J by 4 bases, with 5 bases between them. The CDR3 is CASSLGSGNTIYF. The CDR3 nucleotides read TGTGCCAGCAGCTTAGGCAGCGGAAACACCATATATTTT.